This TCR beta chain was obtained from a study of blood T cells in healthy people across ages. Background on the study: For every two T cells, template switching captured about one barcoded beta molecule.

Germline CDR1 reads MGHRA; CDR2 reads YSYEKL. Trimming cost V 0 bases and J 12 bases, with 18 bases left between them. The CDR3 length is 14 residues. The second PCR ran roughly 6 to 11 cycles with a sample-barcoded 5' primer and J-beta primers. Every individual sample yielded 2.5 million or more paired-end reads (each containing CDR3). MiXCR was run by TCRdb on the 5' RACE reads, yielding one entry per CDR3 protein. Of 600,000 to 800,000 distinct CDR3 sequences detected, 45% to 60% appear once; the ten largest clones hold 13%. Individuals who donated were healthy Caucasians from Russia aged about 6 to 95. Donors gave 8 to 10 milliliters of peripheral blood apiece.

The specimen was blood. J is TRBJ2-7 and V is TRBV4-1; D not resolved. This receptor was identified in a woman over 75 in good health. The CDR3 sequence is CASSQDRQQETRYF. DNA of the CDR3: TGCGCCAGCAGCCAAGATCGCCAGCAAGAGACCCGGTACTTC.